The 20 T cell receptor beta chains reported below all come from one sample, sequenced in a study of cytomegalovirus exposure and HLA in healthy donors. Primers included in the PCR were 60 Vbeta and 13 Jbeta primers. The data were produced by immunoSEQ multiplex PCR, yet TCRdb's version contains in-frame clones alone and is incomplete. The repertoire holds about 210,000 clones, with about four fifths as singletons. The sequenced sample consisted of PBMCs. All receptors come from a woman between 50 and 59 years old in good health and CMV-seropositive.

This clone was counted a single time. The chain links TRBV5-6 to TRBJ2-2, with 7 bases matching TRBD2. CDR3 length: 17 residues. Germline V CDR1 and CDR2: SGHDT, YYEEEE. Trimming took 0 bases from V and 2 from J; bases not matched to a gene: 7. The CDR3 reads CASSLVTGGFNTGELFF. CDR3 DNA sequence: TGTGCCAGCAGCTTGGTAACGGGGGGATTTAACACCGGGGAGCTGTTTTTT.

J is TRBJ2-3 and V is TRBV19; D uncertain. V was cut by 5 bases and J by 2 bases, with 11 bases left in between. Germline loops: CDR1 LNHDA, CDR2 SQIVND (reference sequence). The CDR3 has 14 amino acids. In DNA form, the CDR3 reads TGTGCCAGTAGTGACGCCCGACTCACAGATACGCAGTATTTT. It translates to CASSDARLTDTQYF.

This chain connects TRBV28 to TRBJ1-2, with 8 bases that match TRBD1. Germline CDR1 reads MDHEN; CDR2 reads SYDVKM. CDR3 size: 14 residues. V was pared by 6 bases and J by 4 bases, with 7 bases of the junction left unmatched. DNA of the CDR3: TGTGCCAGCAGGACAGGGGCGATTATCTATGGCTACACCTTC. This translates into CASRTGAIIYGYTF.

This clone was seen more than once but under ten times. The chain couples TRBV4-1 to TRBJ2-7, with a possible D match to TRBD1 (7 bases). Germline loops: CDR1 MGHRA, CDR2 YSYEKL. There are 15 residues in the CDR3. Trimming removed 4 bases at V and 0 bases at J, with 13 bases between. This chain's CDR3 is CASSLTGDSSYEQYF. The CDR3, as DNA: TGCGCCAGCAGCCTGACGGGGGACAGCTCCTACGAGCAGTACTTC.

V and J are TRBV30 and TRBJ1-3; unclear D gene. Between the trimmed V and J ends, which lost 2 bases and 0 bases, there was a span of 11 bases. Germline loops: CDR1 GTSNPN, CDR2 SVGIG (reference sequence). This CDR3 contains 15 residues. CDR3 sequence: CAWSTGSYSGNTIYF. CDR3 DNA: TGTGCCTGGAGTACCGGTTCCTACTCTGGAAACACCATATATTTT.

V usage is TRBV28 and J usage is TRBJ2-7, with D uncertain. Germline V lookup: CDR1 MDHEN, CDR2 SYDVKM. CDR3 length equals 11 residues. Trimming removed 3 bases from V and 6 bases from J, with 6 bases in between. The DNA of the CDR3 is TGTGCCAGCAGTTTTGGGCTCGAGCAGTACTTC. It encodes CASSFGLEQYF. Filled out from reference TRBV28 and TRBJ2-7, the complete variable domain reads DVKVTQSSRYLVKRTGEKVFLECVQDMDHENMFWYRQDPGLGLRLIYFSYDVKMKEKGDIPEGYSVSREKKERFSLILESASTNQTSMYLCASSFGLEQYFGPGTRLTVT.

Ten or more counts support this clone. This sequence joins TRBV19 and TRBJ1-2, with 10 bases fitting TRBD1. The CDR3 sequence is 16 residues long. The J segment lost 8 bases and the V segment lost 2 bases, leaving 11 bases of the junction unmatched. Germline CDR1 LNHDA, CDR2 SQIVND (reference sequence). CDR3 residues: CASSISTGQGRPGYTF. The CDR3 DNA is TGTGCCAGTAGTATATCGACGGGACAGGGGCGCCCAGGCTACACCTTC.

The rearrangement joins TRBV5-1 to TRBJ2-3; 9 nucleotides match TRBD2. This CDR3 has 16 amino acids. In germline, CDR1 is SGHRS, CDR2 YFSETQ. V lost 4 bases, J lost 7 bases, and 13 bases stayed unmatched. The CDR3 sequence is CASSPNPAGGLNTQYF. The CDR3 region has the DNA TGCGCCAGCAGCCCCAACCCAGCGGGGGGTCTAAATACGCAGTATTTT.

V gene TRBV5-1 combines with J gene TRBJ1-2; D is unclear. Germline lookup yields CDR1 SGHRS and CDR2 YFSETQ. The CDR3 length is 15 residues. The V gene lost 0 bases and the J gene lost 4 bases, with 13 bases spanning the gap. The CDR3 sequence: CASSLGPPRGYGYTF. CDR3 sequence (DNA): TGCGCCAGCAGCTTGGGGCCACCCCGGGGCTATGGCTACACCTTC.

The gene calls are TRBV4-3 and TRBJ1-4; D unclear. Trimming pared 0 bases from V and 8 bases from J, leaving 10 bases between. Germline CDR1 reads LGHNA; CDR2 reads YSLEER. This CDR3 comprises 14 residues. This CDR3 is CASSQDYSSEKLFF. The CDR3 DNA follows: TGCGCCAGCAGCCAAGATTACAGTTCCGAAAAACTGTTTTTT.

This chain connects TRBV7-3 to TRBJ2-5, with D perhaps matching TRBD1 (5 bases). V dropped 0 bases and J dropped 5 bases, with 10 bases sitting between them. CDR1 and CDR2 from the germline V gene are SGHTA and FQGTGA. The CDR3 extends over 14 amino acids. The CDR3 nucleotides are TGTGCCAGCAGCTTAACAGGGGTAGGGGAGACCCAGTACTTC. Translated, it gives CASSLTGVGETQYF.

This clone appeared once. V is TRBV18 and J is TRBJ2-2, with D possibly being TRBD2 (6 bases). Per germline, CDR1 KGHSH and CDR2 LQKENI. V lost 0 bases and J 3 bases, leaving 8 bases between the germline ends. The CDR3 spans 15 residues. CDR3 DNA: TGTGCCAGCTCACCACCCAGCGGGTACACCGGGGAGCTGTTTTTT. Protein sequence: CASSPPSGYTGELFF.

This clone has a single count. The CDR3 sequence is CASSARTVANQPQHF. In DNA, the CDR3 is TGTGCCAGCAGCGCGCGGACAGTGGCCAATCAGCCCCAGCATTTT. V gene TRBV7-2 combines with J gene TRBJ1-5; a possible D gene is TRBD1 (6 bases). V dropped 5 bases and J dropped 3 bases, with 14 bases sitting between them. Germline V gene sequence: CDR1 SGHTA, CDR2 FQGNSA. The length of the CDR3 is 15 residues.

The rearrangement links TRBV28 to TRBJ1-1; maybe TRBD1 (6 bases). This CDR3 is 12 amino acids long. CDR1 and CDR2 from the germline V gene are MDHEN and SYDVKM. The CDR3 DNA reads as TGTGCTTCAGGGGTGGAGAACACTGAAGCTTTCTTT. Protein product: CASGVENTEAFF.

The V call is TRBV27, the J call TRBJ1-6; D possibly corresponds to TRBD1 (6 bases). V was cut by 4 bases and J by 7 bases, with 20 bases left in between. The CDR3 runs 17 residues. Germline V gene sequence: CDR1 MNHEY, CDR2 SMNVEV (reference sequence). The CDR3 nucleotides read TGTGCCAGCAGTTCTACTATCCGGGACACAGAAAATTCACCCCTCCACTTT. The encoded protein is CASSSTIRDTENSPLHF.

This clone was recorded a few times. This CDR3 reads CASSLVQGNTEAFF. In DNA form, the CDR3 reads TGTGCCAGCAGCTTAGTTCAGGGGAACACTGAAGCTTTCTTT. The V gene is TRBV7-2, the J gene TRBJ1-1; D is perhaps TRBD1 (5 bases). Germline lookup yields CDR1 SGHTA and CDR2 FQGNSA. Deletions cut 1 base from V and 1 base from J, with 7 bases between. The CDR3 spans 14 residues.

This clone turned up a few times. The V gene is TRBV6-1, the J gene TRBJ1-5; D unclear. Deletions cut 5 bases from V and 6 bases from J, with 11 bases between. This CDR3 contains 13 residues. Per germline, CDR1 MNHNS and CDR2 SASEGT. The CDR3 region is CASSKSPSQPQHF. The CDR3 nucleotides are TGTGCCAGCAGTAAAAGCCCGAGTCAGCCCCAGCATTTT.

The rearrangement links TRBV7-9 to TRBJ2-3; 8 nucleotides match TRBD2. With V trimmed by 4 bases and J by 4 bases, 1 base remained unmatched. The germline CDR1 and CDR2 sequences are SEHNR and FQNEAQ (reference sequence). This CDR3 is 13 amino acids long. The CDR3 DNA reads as TGTGCCAGCAGCTCGGGGGGGGCAGATACGCAGTATTTT. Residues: CASSSGGADTQYF. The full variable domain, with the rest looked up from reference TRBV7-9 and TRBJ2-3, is DTGVSQNPRHKITKRGQNVTFRCDPISEHNRLYWYRQTLGQGPEFLTYFQNEAQLEKSRLLSDRFSAERPKGSFSTLEIQRTEQGDSAMYLCASSSGGADTQYFGPGTRLTVL.

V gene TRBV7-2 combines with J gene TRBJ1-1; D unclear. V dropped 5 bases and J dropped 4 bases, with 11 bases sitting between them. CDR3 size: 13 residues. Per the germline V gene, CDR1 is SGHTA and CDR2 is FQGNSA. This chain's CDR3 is CASSGLAGTEAFF. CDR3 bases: TGTGCCAGCAGCGGATTAGCCGGCACTGAAGCTTTCTTT.

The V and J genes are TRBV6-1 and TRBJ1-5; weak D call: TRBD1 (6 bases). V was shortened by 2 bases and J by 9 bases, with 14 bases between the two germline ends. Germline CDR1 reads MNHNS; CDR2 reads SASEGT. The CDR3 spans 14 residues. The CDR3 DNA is TGTGCCAGCAGTGAATCGGGGGGGCAGCGGCCCCAGCATTTT. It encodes CASSESGGQRPQHF.